These 6 T cell receptor beta chains originate from one sample sequenced in a study of cytomegalovirus exposure and HLA in healthy donors. Clones were sequenced by immunoSEQ multiplex PCR, and TCRdb holds only the in-frame ones, with some missing. The repertoire consists of 150,000 to 180,000 clones, with 75% to 90% occurring once and the leading ten covering approximately 20%. Sequencing used PBMCs. Source of these receptors: a man younger than 35 in good health and CMV-seropositive.

The rearrangement uses TRBV7-6 and TRBJ1-6, with a tentative D call TRBD1 (5 bases). Germline assignment: CDR1 SGHVS and CDR2 FNYEAQ. V lost 5 bases and J lost 10, with 15 bases in between. The CDR3 covers 14 residues. The CDR3 sequence: CASSQEQGLSPLHF. The CDR3 DNA reads TGTGCCAGCAGCCAAGAGCAGGGTTTATCACCCCTCCACTTT.

V gene TRBV5-1 combines with J gene TRBJ1-4; D is possibly TRBD1 (6 bases). The length of the CDR3 is 15 residues. Germline V gene data show CDR1 as SGHRS and CDR2 as YFSETQ. Trimming cost V 3 bases and J 7 bases, with 16 bases left between them. The CDR3 region has the DNA TGCGCCAGCAGCTCTGCTGGGGGCGCAGGTGAAAAACTGTTTTTT. Encoded protein: CASSSAGGAGEKLFF.

This chain links TRBV9 with TRBJ2-7, with 7 bases identical to TRBD2. CDR1 and CDR2 (germline): SGDLS, YYNGEE. This CDR3 region has 14 residues. Trimming cost V 0 bases and J 3 bases; bases outside gene matches: 3. CDR3 region: CASSVDPSGYEQYF. The DNA of the CDR3 is TGTGCCAGCAGCGTAGACCCTAGCGGCTACGAGCAGTACTTC.

This chain uses TRBV7-3 with TRBJ1-2; 7 bases fit TRBD1. From germline, CDR1 is SGHTA and CDR2 FQGTGA. The CDR3 length is 19 residues. The V and J ends lost 5 bases and 6 bases, in that order; junction bases with no gene match: 24. CDR3 in amino acids: CASSDGPTGTAGFTNGYTF. In nucleotides, the CDR3 is TGTGCCAGCAGCGACGGGCCGACAGGGACCGCAGGTTTCACCAATGGCTACACCTTC.

The V gene is TRBV30, the J gene TRBJ2-7; 13 bases line up with TRBD2. V dropped 1 base and J dropped 0; count of bases not matched to a gene: 9. Germline CDR1 is GTSNPN and CDR2 is SVGIG (reference sequence). The CDR3 has 18 amino acids. CDR3 DNA: TGTGCCTGGAGTGGCCCCCCACTAGCGGGGGGGCCCTCCTACGAGCAGTACTTC. Amino acids: CAWSGPPLAGGPSYEQYF.

This clone came up a few times. The identical CDR3 is also encoded by other nucleotide sequences in the sample. This chain joins TRBV5-6 and TRBJ1-5; D gene ambiguous. V lost 0 bases to trimming and J lost 1 base, with 5 bases between them. CDR3 length: 14 residues. Germline CDR1 SGHDT, CDR2 YYEEEE. CDR3 DNA sequence: TGTGCCAGCAGCTTGGGGCCCAGCAATCAGCCCCAGCATTTT. It yields the protein CASSLGPSNQPQHF.